Listed here is a single T cell receptor beta chain. Its target is not known. The protocol was immunoSEQ multiplex PCR, while the TCRdb copy is restricted to in-frame clones and leaves out a portion. Of tens of thousands of clones in the sample, 75% to 90% were seen once. V was clipped by 0 bases and J by 9 bases, with 6 bases between them. The CDR3 loop spans 12 amino acids. Germline CDR1 reads KGHSH; CDR2 reads LQKENI. Repertoires were sampled repeatedly during chemoradiotherapy. This sample stems from a study of chemoradiotherapy in HPV16-positive cancers. Broader study findings: Candidate HPV-specific clones and E7-related TCR motifs grew in tumor during treatment. For HPV16-positive patients, expanding HPV-responsive T cells associated with longer recurrence-free survival.

The sequenced sample was blood, obtained from a patient who underwent chemoradiotherapy. This TCR was recovered from a human donor with HPV-associated anogenital cancer. The genes are TRBV18 and TRBJ2-1, with D unresolved. The CDR3 sequence is CASSPPGSEQFF. DNA for the CDR3: TGTGCCAGCTCACCACCGGGAAGTGAGCAGTTCTTC.